The rows below give T cell receptor beta chains drawn from one sample of a study of beta chain features in type 1 diabetes. Data came from immunoSEQ multiplex PCR; TCRdb stores just in-frame clones and leaves some out. Here the sample spans hundreds of thousands of clones, under 13% being singletons. Sample: naive CD4+ T cells from blood. These receptors were collected from a young man with type 1 diabetes. Both conserved end residues are part of each CDR3. Fields, in order: J gene, clone size, V gene, CDR3 protein. Size values are once, few and many counts, or a class for expanded clones, and some rows have none.

>TRBJ1-2|.|TRBV6-6
CASTDPLGESNYGYTF
>TRBJ1-6|few|TRBV28
CASSKDWDSPLHF
>TRBJ2-5|few|TRBV4-1
CASSQDRQYQETQYF
>TRBJ1-6|.|TRBV14
CASSQERYNSPLHF
>TRBJ2-1|.|TRBV7-2
CASSFDGVGEQFF
>TRBJ2-6|few|TRBV4-3
CASSQEGALISGANVLTF
>TRBJ1-5|.|TRBV4-1
CASSQRTEIQPQHF
>TRBJ1-2|.|TRBV28
CASRRGHNYGYTF
>TRBJ2-5|few|TRBV4-1
CASSQGDRGYQETQYF
>TRBJ1-1|.|TRBV15
CATSRFTGGWAFF
>TRBJ1-1|few|TRBV18
CASSGGQNTEAFF
>TRBJ2-7|.|TRBV4-2
CASSLPGLAAQQYF
>TRBJ2-1|few|TRBV7-9
CASSSLSDRAFNEQFF
>TRBJ2-1|.|TRBV19
CASHRTTWGGKEQFF
>TRBJ1-4|.|TRBV2
CASREVPLEKLFF
>TRBJ1-2|.|TRBV5-1
CASSLSPEANYGYTF
>TRBJ2-5|few|TRBV7-2
CASSLVATRETQYF
>TRBJ1-1|few|TRBV19
CASSIGTGGYTTEAFF
>TRBJ2-2|few|TRBV4-1
CASSQVLIPGELFF
>TRBJ2-7|.|TRBV30
CAWSTLVRAYYEQYF
>TRBJ2-3|few|TRBV14
CASSQWALDMDTQYF
>TRBJ1-1|few|TRBV9
CASSGRPWGGKNTEAFF
>TRBJ1-2|.|TRBV9
CASSSNYGYTF
>TRBJ2-5|.|TRBV5-6
CASSSKETQYF
>TRBJ2-2|.|TRBV5-4
CASSLGLAGAANTGELFF
>TRBJ2-3|.|TRBV5-1
CASSLAGRGYGNTQYF
>TRBJ2-5|.|TRBV7-3
CASSFLGLKGETQYF
>TRBJ1-2|.|TRBV11-2
CASSLQGEEGYTF
>TRBJ1-5|few|TRBV7-6
CASSQDRGGQPQHF
>TRBJ1-2|.|TRBV28
CATDSLYGYTF
>TRBJ2-4|.|TRBV6-1
CASSERDLAKNIQYF
>TRBJ2-3|.|TRBV29-1
CSVPGQRNLGPTDTQYF
>TRBJ2-1|few|TRBV7-9
CASSFGQGGQFF
>TRBJ2-3|few|TRBV7-9
CASRTTVAPNTQYF
>TRBJ1-2|.|TRBV30
CAWSPSGLGYTF
>TRBJ2-3|.|TRBV7-9
CAAQTSGPSTDTQYF
>TRBJ1-2|few|TRBV7-8
CASSPWTGRNYGYTF